What follows are 32 T cell receptor beta chains derived from one specimen sequenced in a study of blood T cell repertoires in COVID-19. The data were produced by immunoSEQ multiplex PCR, yet TCRdb's version contains in-frame clones alone and is incomplete. The data contain fewer than 500,000 clones, roughly 89% of them seen just once; the ten biggest clones take up around 4.5%. Specimen: peripheral blood. These receptors were obtained from a woman in her twenties or thirties with acute or convalescent COVID-19.

The CDR3 protein is CASSFSRGQKAFF. Here the CDR3 DNA reads TGTGCCAGCAGTTTTAGTAGGGGACAGAAAGCTTTCTTT. V gene TRBV12-3 or TRBV12-4 combines with J gene TRBJ1-1; 7 nucleotides line up with TRBD1. The CDR3 contains 13 residues. With 3 bases clipped from V and 9 bases from J, the junction kept 7 bases outside the gene matches.

The chain employs TRBV12-3 or TRBV12-4 and TRBJ1-2, with unresolved D. This CDR3 comprises 13 residues. Trimming took 5 bases from V and 2 from J, leaving 9 bases between them. The CDR3 is CASSGNYNYGYTF. The CDR3, as DNA: TGTGCCAGCAGTGGCAATTACAACTATGGCTACACCTTC.

This clone has just a few counts. V is TRBV7-7 and J is TRBJ2-5, with 7 positions matching TRBD2. In germline, CDR1 is SSHAT, CDR2 FNYEAQ (reference sequence). The CDR3 totals 15 residues. V was pared by 1 base and J by 5 bases, with 7 bases of the junction left unmatched. The CDR3, as DNA: TGTGCCAGCAGCTTAGTCGGGGGGTCGGGGGAGACCCAGTACTTC. Protein: CASSLVGGSGETQYF.

The rearrangement links TRBV3-1 (or the pseudogene TRBV3-2) to TRBJ2-5, with 8 bases matching TRBD1. J was trimmed by 1 base and V by 4 bases; bases with no gene match: 2. Germline values: CDR1 LGHDT, CDR2 YNNKEL (reference sequence). The CDR3 length is 14 residues. The CDR3 DNA follows: TGTGCCAGCAGCCCGACAGGGGTCCAAGAGACCCAGTACTTC. It encodes CASSPTGVQETQYF.

The chain uses TRBV9 and TRBJ2-3; D possibly corresponds to TRBD1 (5 bases). Looked up from germline, CDR1 is SGDLS and CDR2 is YYNGEE. This CDR3 has 15 residues. V lost 1 base and J 5 bases, leaving 14 bases between the germline ends. CDR3 sequence: CASSVRLGREDTQYF. The CDR3 DNA is TGTGCCAGCAGCGTAAGGTTGGGGCGCGAAGATACGCAGTATTTT.

The V call is TRBV5-6, the J call TRBJ1-3, with 7 bases lining up with TRBD1. Germline V gene lookup returns CDR1 SGHDT and CDR2 YYEEEE. The CDR3 has 12 amino acids. V shed 0 bases, J shed 14 bases, and the junction held 5 bases outside the gene matches. The CDR3 loop is CASSLVGGILYF. CDR3 DNA sequence: TGTGCCAGCAGCTTGGTAGGGGGCATCCTATATTTT.

The chain carries TRBV12-3 or TRBV12-4 and TRBJ2-7, with unresolved D. CDR3 length equals 13 residues. Trimming shortened V by 3 bases and J by 2 bases, and 8 bases separated the two germline ends. CDR3 region: CASSFSLTYEQYF. Here the CDR3 DNA reads TGTGCCAGCAGTTTCAGTCTTACCTACGAGCAGTACTTC.

The chain carries TRBV29-1 and TRBJ1-2; tentative D call: TRBD1 (5 bases). Trimming stripped 7 bases from V and 0 bases from J, with 9 bases between. Germline-derived CDR1 and CDR2 are SQVTM and ANQGSEA. The CDR3 extends over 12 amino acids. CDR3 DNA: TGCAGCGCGACAGACACTAACTATGGCTACACCTTC. It codes for CSATDTNYGYTF.

This chain connects TRBV19 to TRBJ1-2; 8 nucleotides line up with TRBD1. The CDR3 covers 16 residues. CDR1 and CDR2 (germline): LNHDA, SQIVND (reference sequence). The V and J ends lost 7 bases and 0 bases, in that order; junction bases with no gene match: 10. CDR3 nucleotides: TGTGCCAGTACATCCATCCGACAGGGGCCTAACTATGGCTACACCTTC. Amino acid sequence: CASTSIRQGPNYGYTF.

This chain links TRBV6-5 with TRBJ1-1, with 8 bases fitting TRBD1. CDR1 MNHEY and CDR2 SVGAGI come from the germline V gene. The CDR3 sequence is 15 residues long. V trimming: 4 bases; J trimming: 2 bases; junction bases outside the gene matches: 6. In DNA, the CDR3 is TGTGCCAGCAGTTCTCCCGGACAGGGTAACACTGAAGCTTTCTTT. It is translated as CASSSPGQGNTEAFF.

The chain employs TRBV19 and TRBJ1-6; 10 bases align to TRBD1. The CDR3 is 17 residues long. In germline, CDR1 is LNHDA, CDR2 SQIVND (reference sequence). The junction had 14 bases not matched to a gene; V was cut back by 6 bases and J by 9 bases. CDR3 amino acids: CASRSYQGQGFTSPLHF. CDR3 bases: TGTGCCAGTAGATCATACCAGGGACAGGGGTTTACTTCACCCCTCCACTTT.

This sequence joins TRBV27 and TRBJ2-2; D call uncertain. Per germline, CDR1 MNHEY and CDR2 SMNVEV (reference sequence). This CDR3 spans 13 amino acids. Trimming shortened V by 7 bases and J by 2 bases, and 8 bases separated the two germline ends. CDR3 coding DNA: TGTGCCAGCAACTCGGGTAACACCGGGGAGCTGTTTTTT. Its translation: CASNSGNTGELFF.

Details on this clone: Within the sample, other DNA sequences also encode this same CDR3. The chain is built from TRBV20-1 and TRBJ1-1; 8 nucleotides match TRBD1. The CDR3 is made up of 11 amino acids. The V segment lost 5 bases and the J segment 6 bases; nucleotides outside the gene matches: 2. From germline, CDR1 is DFQATT and CDR2 SNEGSKA (reference sequence). The CDR3 reads CSAPQGAEAFF. DNA of the CDR3: TGCAGTGCTCCACAGGGGGCTGAAGCTTTCTTT.

The genes are TRBV6-5 and TRBJ1-2, with D unresolved. V was pared by 5 bases and J by 7 bases, with 20 bases between. Germline V gene data show CDR1 as MNHEY and CDR2 as SVGAGI. The CDR3 has 15 amino acids. CDR3 loop: CASSQPPGGSGGYTF. In DNA, the CDR3 is TGTGCCAGCAGTCAGCCTCCGGGCGGGTCCGGTGGCTACACCTTC.

The chain recombines TRBV30 with TRBJ1-1; D gene ambiguous. This CDR3 region has 14 residues. The germline CDR1 and CDR2 sequences are GTSNPN and SVGIG (reference sequence). V gave up 7 bases and J gave up 1 base, with 16 bases separating them. CDR3 nucleotide sequence: TGTGCCTTAATCAGCCGGGTCACGAACACTGAAGCTTTCTTT. Encoded protein: CALISRVTNTEAFF.

Here the CDR3 DNA reads TGTGCCAGCAGCCGAGGTAGCGGGGGGGCCGTCGGCACAGATACGCAGTATTTT. Its protein is CASSRGSGGAVGTDTQYF. The chain links TRBV3-1 (or the pseudogene TRBV3-2) to TRBJ2-3, with TRBD2 matching over 11 bases. The CDR3 runs 18 residues. J was trimmed by 1 base and V by 4 bases; bases with no gene match: 10. Germline CDR1 is LGHDT and CDR2 is YNNKEL (reference sequence).

The chain links TRBV6-5 to TRBJ1-1, with D tentatively TRBD1 (5 bases). V lost 2 bases and J lost 1, with 8 bases in between. The germline V gene has CDR1 MNHEY and CDR2 SVGAGI. This CDR3 has 14 residues. CDR3 coding DNA: TGTGCCAGCAGTTACACCAGGGCGAACACTGAAGCTTTCTTT. It yields the protein CASSYTRANTEAFF.

The rearrangement links TRBV3-1 (or the pseudogene TRBV3-2) to TRBJ2-5, with D tentatively TRBD1 (7 bases). V was cut by 3 bases and J by 1 base, with 15 bases left in between. Germline V gene data show CDR1 as LGHDT and CDR2 as YNNKEL (reference sequence). This CDR3 contains 16 residues. For the CDR3, the DNA is TGTGCCAGCAGCCACCCAGGGGGGCGGGGCCAAGAGACCCAGTACTTC. The encoded protein is CASSHPGGRGQETQYF.

The rearrangement joins TRBV4-1 to TRBJ2-6, with a possible D match to TRBD1 (5 bases). Looked up from germline, CDR1 is MGHRA and CDR2 is YSYEKL. V was cut by 0 bases and J by 1 base, with 10 bases left in between. There are 17 residues in the CDR3. In DNA form, the CDR3 reads TGCGCCAGCAGCCAAGATCGTAGGACATCTGGGGCCAACGTCCTGACTTTC. It encodes CASSQDRRTSGANVLTF.

The V and J genes are TRBV9 and TRBJ2-5, with 7 bases fitting TRBD1. The CDR3 consists of 15 residues. V dropped 0 bases and J dropped 4; count of bases not matched to a gene: 6. CDR1 and CDR2 from the germline V gene are SGDLS and YYNGEE. CDR3 in DNA: TGTGCCAGCAGCGTAGAGGGAAGGGGGCCAGAGACCCAGTACTTC. Its protein product is CASSVEGRGPETQYF. Looking up the rest from reference TRBV9 and TRBJ2-5 gives the full variable domain: DSGVTQTPKHLITATGQRVTLRCSPRSGDLSVYWYQQSLDQGLQFLIQYYNGEERAKGNILERFSAQQFPDLHSELNLSSLELGDSALYFCASSVEGRGPETQYFGPGTRLLVL.

This clone came up once. The V gene is TRBV9, the J gene TRBJ1-1; D is uncertain. CDR3 length: 13 amino acids. V was shortened by 1 base and J by 0 bases, with 4 bases between the two germline ends. From germline, CDR1 is SGDLS and CDR2 YYNGEE. The CDR3 nucleotides are TGTGCCAGCAGCGTAACGGTGAACACTGAAGCTTTCTTT. This encodes CASSVTVNTEAFF.

The CDR3 sequence is CATSRETGFLGEQYF. DNA for the CDR3: TGTGCCACCAGCAGAGAGACGGGTTTTCTCGGCGAGCAGTACTTC. The rearrangement uses TRBV15 and TRBJ2-7; D call uncertain. Germline values: CDR1 LNHNV, CDR2 YYDKDF (reference sequence). The CDR3 contains 15 residues. With 0 bases removed from V and 6 bases from J, the gap between germline ends came to 15 bases.

The V call is TRBV15, the J call TRBJ1-2, with 8 bases aligning to TRBD1. Germline V CDR1 and CDR2: LNHNV, YYDKDF (reference sequence). The V gene end was trimmed by 1 base and the J gene end by 3 bases; junction bases not matched to a gene: 4. CDR3 length: 15 residues. As DNA, the CDR3 is TGTGCCACCAGCAGAGGGCCGGGACAGGACTATGGCTACACCTTC. This gives the protein CATSRGPGQDYGYTF.

The chain is built from TRBV4-2 and TRBJ2-1; no reliable D call. The CDR3 covers 18 residues. Germline V gene sequence: CDR1 LGHNA, CDR2 YNFKEQ. V gave up 5 bases and J gave up 5 bases, with 25 bases separating them. The CDR3 sequence: CASSYEAYRIFLHNEQFF. In DNA form, the CDR3 reads TGTGCCAGCAGCTACGAGGCATACCGGATTTTTCTCCACAATGAGCAGTTCTTC.

This chain uses TRBV7-3 with TRBJ2-7, with TRBD1 matching 7 bases. CDR1 and CDR2 from the germline V gene are SGHTA and FQGTGA. V was pared by 0 bases and J by 12 bases, with 8 bases of the junction left unmatched. The length of the CDR3 is 13 residues. CDR3 sequence reads: CASSLTVQDRMYF. The CDR3 DNA sequence: TGTGCCAGCAGCTTAACGGTGCAGGACAGGATGTACTTC.

This clone was detected only once. The rearrangement uses TRBV29-1 and TRBJ2-3; TRBD1 matches at 9 bases. From germline, CDR1 is SQVTM and CDR2 ANQGSEA. CDR3 length equals 17 residues. V was pared by 5 bases and J by 0 bases, with 12 bases of the junction left unmatched. The CDR3 loop is CSVLLQGAFRSTDTQYF. Written as DNA, the CDR3 is TGCAGCGTTCTGCTACAGGGGGCTTTTCGTAGCACAGATACGCAGTATTTT.

This chain joins TRBV3-1 (or the pseudogene TRBV3-2) and TRBJ1-1; D unresolved. Germline V gene lookup returns CDR1 LGHDT and CDR2 YNNKEL (reference sequence). This CDR3 is built from 12 residues. The V end was cut by 1 base, the J end by 5 bases, with 5 bases between. In DNA form, the CDR3 reads TGTGCCAGCAGCCAAGCTCGGACTGAAGCTTTCTTT. This codes for CASSQARTEAFF.

The chain combines TRBV19 with TRBJ1-3; D unresolved. The V end was cut by 3 bases, the J end by 2 bases, with 8 bases between. Per germline, CDR1 LNHDA and CDR2 SQIVND (reference sequence). The CDR3 runs to 14 residues. The CDR3 region is CASSIGGTGNTIYF. Written as DNA, the CDR3 is TGTGCCAGTAGTATCGGAGGGACTGGAAACACCATATATTTT.

The chain joins TRBV7-2 to TRBJ2-5; 8 nucleotides match TRBD2. The germline V gene encodes CDR1 SGHTA and CDR2 FQGNSA. This CDR3 has 12 residues. The CDR3 sequence is CGGGGRGETQYF. DNA of the CDR3: TGTGGAGGCGGGGGGAGGGGAGAGACCCAGTACTTC.

This chain joins TRBV24-1 and TRBJ1-5; the D gene is possibly TRBD1 (6 bases). Trimming pared 4 bases from V and 1 base from J, leaving 10 bases between. The CDR3 extends over 15 amino acids. Germline V gene data show CDR1 as KGHDR and CDR2 as SFDVKD. The CDR3 protein is CATSERGTSNQPQHF. DNA for the CDR3: TGTGCCACCAGTGAGAGGGGGACGAGCAATCAGCCCCAGCATTTT.

The chain employs TRBV5-1 and TRBJ1-1, with D possibly being TRBD1 (5 bases). Trimming took off 4 bases at V and 1 base at J, with 26 bases between the two ends. Germline loops: CDR1 SGHRS, CDR2 YFSETQ. CDR3 length: 19 residues. CDR3 DNA: TGCGCCAGCAGCATGGAGATGGGCGGGGGAAACAGTAGGAACACTGAAGCTTTCTTT. This translates into CASSMEMGGGNSRNTEAFF.

This chain joins TRBV6-1 and TRBJ2-1; 12 nucleotides match TRBD2. There are 16 residues in the CDR3. Germline values: CDR1 MNHNS, CDR2 SASEGT. Germline trimming cut 1 base from V and 7 bases from J; bases unmatched to any gene: 5. The CDR3 nucleotides read TGTGCCAGCAGTGAAGGGCTAGCGGGGGGGCAGAATGAGCAGTTCTTC. Its protein product is CASSEGLAGGQNEQFF.